The 10 T cell receptor beta chains presented below share a single source sample, sequenced in a study of blood T cell repertoires in COVID-19 (TCRdb year 2020). Library prep was done by the immunoSEQ multiplex PCR assay. TCRdb's version of the immuneACCESS table is confined to in-frame rearrangements and falls short of the full clone set. An unresolved V gene accounts for under half of the shortfall where checked; the remainder is of unknown origin. The sample table shows 200,000 to 250,000 clones, and about 90% are seen once. About 4% of the sample is in the top ten clones. The sequencing input was PBMCs or T cells enriched from blood (not recorded which). These receptors were taken from a young woman who had been exposed to COVID-19.

CDR3 DNA sequence: TGTGCCAGTAGGTCTAGTAGCGGGACCTACGAGCAGTACTTC. This codes for CASRSSSGTYEQYF. The rearrangement joins TRBV19 to TRBJ2-7, with 8 bases lining up with TRBD2. Looked up from germline, CDR1 is LNHDA and CDR2 is SQIVND (reference sequence). J was trimmed by 2 bases and V by 6 bases; bases with no gene match: 6. The CDR3 is made up of 14 amino acids. Full variable domain (remainder filled in from reference TRBV19 and TRBJ2-7): DGGITQSPKYLFRKEGQNVTLSCEQNLNHDAMYWYRQDPGQGLRLIYYSQIVNDFQKGDIAEGYSVSREKKESFPLTVTSAQKNPTAFYLCASRSSSGTYEQYFGPGTRLTVT.

The chain employs TRBV2 and TRBJ1-2, with D perhaps TRBD1 (6 bases). Germline V lookup: CDR1 SNHLY, CDR2 FYNNEI. Trimming pared 1 base from V and 4 bases from J, leaving 13 bases between. This CDR3 contains 15 residues. The CDR3 region is CASSEGGQQSYGYTF. CDR3 nucleotides: TGTGCCAGCAGTGAAGGGGGGCAACAGTCCTATGGCTACACCTTC. Supplemented by reference TRBV2 and TRBJ1-2, the full variable domain reads EPEVTQTPSHQVTQMGQEVILRCVPISNHLYFYWYRQILGQKVEFLVSFYNNEISEKSEIFDDQFSVERPDGSNFTLKIRSTKLEDSAMYFCASSEGGQQSYGYTFGSGTRLTVV.

The rearrangement joins TRBV10-3 to TRBJ2-7, with 14 bases identical to TRBD2. V shed 6 bases, J shed 3 bases, and the junction held 1 base outside the gene matches. Per the germline V gene, CDR1 is ENHRY and CDR2 is SYGVKD. The CDR3 runs to 14 residues. CDR3 nucleotides: TGTGCCATCAGCGGGACTAGCGGGGGCTACGAGCAGTACTTC. It encodes CAISGTSGGYEQYF.

This chain uses TRBV15 with TRBJ2-5, with 7 bases that match TRBD1. CDR3 size: 16 residues. With V trimmed by 3 bases and J by 4 bases, 11 bases remained unmatched. Germline V gene lookup returns CDR1 LNHNV and CDR2 YYDKDF (reference sequence). CDR3 nucleotide sequence: TGTGCCACCAGCAGGGTAGACAGGGTGGTTGGAGAGACCCAGTACTTC. It yields the protein CATSRVDRVVGETQYF.

The rearrangement links TRBV6-5 to TRBJ2-3; D is unresolved. V was trimmed by 10 bases and J by 3 bases, leaving 11 bases between them. The CDR3 is 12 amino acids. The germline V gene has CDR1 MNHEY and CDR2 SVGAGI. The DNA of the CDR3 is TGTGCCACCCAACCCAGTACAGATACGCAGTATTTT. Amino acids: CATQPSTDTQYF.

The chain is built from TRBV19 and TRBJ1-4; D may be TRBD1 (6 bases). The CDR3 runs to 13 residues. Germline V gene sequence: CDR1 LNHDA, CDR2 SQIVND (reference sequence). With 4 bases removed from V and 7 bases from J, the gap between germline ends came to 10 bases. DNA of the CDR3: TGTGCCAGTAGTACCAGGGGTGGTGAAAAACTGTTTTTT. It codes for CASSTRGGEKLFF.

This chain joins TRBV7-9 and TRBJ1-1; TRBD1 matches at 12 bases. There are 15 residues in the CDR3. J gave up 4 bases and V 1 base, and 1 base lay outside the gene matches. Germline V gene data show CDR1 as SEHNR and CDR2 as FQNEAQ (reference sequence). The CDR3, as DNA: TGTGCCAGCAGCTTAGGGGGACAGGGGGCCACTGAAGCTTTCTTT. This sequence encodes CASSLGGQGATEAFF.

V is TRBV18 and J is TRBJ2-3; the D gene is possibly TRBD2 (6 bases). Between the trimmed V and J ends, which lost 4 bases and 5 bases, there was a span of 13 bases. The CDR3 is 14 residues long. Germline V lookup: CDR1 KGHSH, CDR2 LQKENI. CDR3 amino acids: CASSQTGAGDTQYF. The CDR3 DNA sequence: TGTGCCAGCTCACAAACGGGAGCTGGAGATACGCAGTATTTT.

The rearrangement uses TRBV19 and TRBJ2-7, with D perhaps matching TRBD2 (6 bases). CDR3 size: 15 residues. CDR1 and CDR2 from the germline V gene are LNHDA and SQIVND (reference sequence). V lost 3 bases and J 7 bases, leaving 19 bases between the germline ends. The CDR3 reads CASSISSGRRGEQYF. CDR3 bases: TGTGCCAGTAGTATCTCCTCCGGGAGACGGGGTGAGCAGTACTTC.

The gene calls are TRBV5-5 and TRBJ1-2; TRBD1 matches 10 bases. Unmatched junction bases numbered 12, after V lost 0 bases and J lost 4 bases. Germline CDR1 and CDR2: SGHKS and YYEKEE (reference sequence). This CDR3 region has 18 residues. In DNA, the CDR3 is TGTGCCAGCAGCTTGGCGAGGTTTAGGACAGGGGGTAGCTATGGCTACACCTTC. Its translation: CASSLARFRTGGSYGYTF.